This note documents a single T cell receptor beta chain sequence. As yet, its antigen is unknown. These data come from a study of T cells after posttransplantation cyclophosphamide. Germline-derived CDR1 and CDR2 are MRHNA and SNTAGT. The CDR3 consists of 16 residues. The V and J ends lost 3 bases and 1 base respectively, with 13 bases between them. Measured with immunoSEQ multiplex PCR; TCRdb has only the in-frame clones, and not every one. The top ten hold approximately 2.6% of the sample, which has tens of thousands of clones, roughly 86% seen once. Study-level points and caveats: Recipient CMV seropositivity and CMV reactivation strongly tracked TRB clonality. Skin or GI-infiltrating T cells shared few TRB sequences with blood. Donor-recipient repertoire similarity was low at 1-2 months, rising over year one.

The sample consisted of PBMCs. The V gene is TRBV6-4, the J gene TRBJ2-1; D is undetermined. The clonotype comes from a man aged 25-40 years with a blood cancer, CMV-positive, and with a related stem cell donor. Here the CDR3 reads CASSESRIGSYNEQFF. CDR3 sequence (DNA): TGTGCCAGCAGTGAAAGCAGGATAGGATCCTACAATGAGCAGTTCTTC.